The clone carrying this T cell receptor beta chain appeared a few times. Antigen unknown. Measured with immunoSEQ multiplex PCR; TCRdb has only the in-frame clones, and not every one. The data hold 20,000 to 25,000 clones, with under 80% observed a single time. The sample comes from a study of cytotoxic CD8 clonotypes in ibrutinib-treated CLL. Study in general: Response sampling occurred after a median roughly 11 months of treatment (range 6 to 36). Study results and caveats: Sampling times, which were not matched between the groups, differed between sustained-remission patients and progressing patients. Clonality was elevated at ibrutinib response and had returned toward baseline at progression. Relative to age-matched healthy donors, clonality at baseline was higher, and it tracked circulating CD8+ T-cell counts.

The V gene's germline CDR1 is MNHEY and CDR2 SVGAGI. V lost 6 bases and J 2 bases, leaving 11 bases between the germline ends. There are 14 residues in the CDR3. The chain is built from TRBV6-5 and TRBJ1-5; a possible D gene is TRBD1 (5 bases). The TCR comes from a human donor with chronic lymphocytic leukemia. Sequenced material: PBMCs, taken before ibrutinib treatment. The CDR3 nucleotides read TGTGCCAGCAGCTCAGGGAAGGGCAATCAGCCCCAGCATTTT. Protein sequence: CASSSGKGNQPQHF.